The present entry profiles one TCR beta chain with its context. Its antigen is still unknown. Donors were healthy HIV-negative adults without recently reported acute infections or vaccinations. Some 30,000 T cell genomes (about 210 ng DNA) went into each sorted-subset replicate. Assay: immunoSEQ multiplex PCR; the TCRdb copy retains only in-frame clones and omits some. This table holds over 850,000 clones, approximately 78% found once. This record comes from a study of shared clonotypes between healthy human individuals. The overall study: The study drew on a couple of women and a few men aged 18 to 49 as donors.

Study-level points and caveats: Donor clonotype sharing was expected to depend on sequencing depth.

Sequencing was carried out using memory CD4+ T cells from PBMCs. Regarding subset: CD45RA-negative fraction. The TCR sequence derives from a man younger than 35 in good health. Some clones in this sample may be carry-over from other donors' samples.

The CDR3 is CASSLLGSGLGGGYTF. The CDR3, as DNA: TGTGCCAGCAGCTTATTAGGATCCGGGCTGGGAGGAGGCTACACCTTC. This sequence joins TRBV5-5 and TRBJ1-2; D call uncertain. The germline V gene encodes CDR1 SGHKS and CDR2 YYEKEE (reference sequence). This CDR3 is built from 16 residues. Trimming took off 2 bases at V and 8 bases at J, with 22 bases between the two ends. Together with reference TRBV5-5 and TRBJ1-2, the CDR3 gives the full variable domain: DAGVTQSPTHLIKTRGQQVTLRCSPISGHKSVSWYQQVLGQGPQFIFQYYEKEERGRGNFPDRFSARQFPNYSSELNVNALLLGDSALYLCASSLLGSGLGGGYTFGSGTRLTVV.